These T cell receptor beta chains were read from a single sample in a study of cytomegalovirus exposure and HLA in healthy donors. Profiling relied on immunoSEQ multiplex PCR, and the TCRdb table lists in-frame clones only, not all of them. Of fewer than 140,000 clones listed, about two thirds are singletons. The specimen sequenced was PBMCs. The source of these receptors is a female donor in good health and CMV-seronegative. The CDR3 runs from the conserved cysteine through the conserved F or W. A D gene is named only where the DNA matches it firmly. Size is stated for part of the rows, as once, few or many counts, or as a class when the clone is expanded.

CDR3nt: TGTGCCCGAAGGACAGGGCCTAATGAAAAACTGTTTTTT; CDR3aa: CARRTGPNEKLFF; abundance: -; v_gene: TRBV30; d_gene: TRBD1; j_gene: TRBJ1-4
CDR3nt: TGTGCCAGCTCACCAGGACTAGCGGGAGTAGGGGAGACCCAGTACTTC; CDR3aa: CASSPGLAGVGETQYF; abundance: -; v_gene: TRBV18; d_gene: TRBD2; j_gene: TRBJ2-5
CDR3nt: TGTGCCAGCAGCGACGTAGGGGGTAGGGAGACCCAGTACTTC; CDR3aa: CASSDVGGRETQYF; abundance: few; v_gene: TRBV7-3; d_gene: -; j_gene: TRBJ2-5
CDR3nt: TGTGCCAGTAGCCCGAGACAGGGAATCCAAGAGACCCAGTACTTC; CDR3aa: CASSPRQGIQETQYF; abundance: once; v_gene: TRBV19; d_gene: TRBD1; j_gene: TRBJ2-5
CDR3nt: TGTGCCAGCGCCGAAGCGGGAGACCTAAACACCGGGGAGCTGTTTTTT; CDR3aa: CASAEAGDLNTGELFF; abundance: few; v_gene: TRBV4-2; d_gene: TRBD2; j_gene: TRBJ2-2
CDR3nt: TGTGCCAGCAGTTACTCACTTACAGGGGGCCCGGATGGCTACACCTTC; CDR3aa: CASSYSLTGGPDGYTF; abundance: few; v_gene: TRBV27; d_gene: TRBD1; j_gene: TRBJ1-2
CDR3nt: TGCGCCAGCAGTGAGTCAGCACAGGCCTACAATGAGCAGTTCTTC; CDR3aa: CASSESAQAYNEQFF; abundance: -; v_gene: TRBV10-1; d_gene: -; j_gene: TRBJ2-1
CDR3nt: TGTGCCAGCCGCACATGGGTGGGAGGGGCAGCCCCAAATCAGCCCCAGCATTTT; CDR3aa: CASRTWVGGAAPNQPQHF; abundance: -; v_gene: TRBV28; d_gene: -; j_gene: TRBJ1-5
CDR3nt: TGTGCCAGCAGCCTCGGGACTAGCGGGAGCAATGAGCAGTTCTTC; CDR3aa: CASSLGTSGSNEQFF; abundance: once; v_gene: TRBV4-2; d_gene: TRBD2; j_gene: TRBJ2-1
CDR3nt: TGTGCCAGCAGTTACTCTGCAGGGGGGCACACTGAAGCTTTCTTT; CDR3aa: CASSYSAGGHTEAFF; abundance: -; v_gene: TRBV6-5; d_gene: TRBD1; j_gene: TRBJ1-1
CDR3nt: TGTGCCAGCAAAAGTTTATCGGGGGGGGGCAGAAACTATGGCTACACCTTC; CDR3aa: CASKSLSGGGRNYGYTF; abundance: -; v_gene: TRBV28; d_gene: -; j_gene: TRBJ1-2
CDR3nt: TGTGCCAGCAGGGGGGCTAGCGGGAGGAGTAGAAATGAGCAGTTCTTC; CDR3aa: CASRGASGRSRNEQFF; abundance: -; v_gene: TRBV27; d_gene: TRBD2; j_gene: TRBJ2-1